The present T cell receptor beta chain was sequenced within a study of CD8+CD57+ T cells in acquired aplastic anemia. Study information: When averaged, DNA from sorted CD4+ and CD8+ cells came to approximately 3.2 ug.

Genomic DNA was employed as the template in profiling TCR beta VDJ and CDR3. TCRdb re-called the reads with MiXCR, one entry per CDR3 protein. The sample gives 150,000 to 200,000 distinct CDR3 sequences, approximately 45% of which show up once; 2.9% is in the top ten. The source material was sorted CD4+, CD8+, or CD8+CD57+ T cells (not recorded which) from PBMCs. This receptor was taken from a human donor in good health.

The chain's CDR3 is CASSYRRLADTLITDTQYF. CDR3 in DNA: TGTGCCAGCAGTTACCGAAGACTAGCGGACACCCTTATCACAGATACGCAGTATTTT. The genes are TRBV6-2 or TRBV6-3 and TRBJ2-3; 9 nucleotides line up with TRBD2. The V segment lost 2 bases and the J segment 2 bases; nucleotides outside the gene matches: 14. This CDR3 is built from 19 residues. In germline, CDR1 is MNHEY, CDR2 SVGEGT.